The 27 T cell receptor beta chains given below trace back to one sample, sequenced in a study of chemoradiotherapy in HPV16-positive cancers. The data were produced by immunoSEQ multiplex PCR, yet TCRdb's version contains in-frame clones alone and is incomplete. Seen here are some 21,000 clones, around 85% observed once, and the top ten hold under 6%. Here the sequenced sample was blood, taken from a patient who underwent chemoradiotherapy. The receptors here all came from a human donor with HPV-associated anogenital cancer.

This chain joins TRBV6-6 and TRBJ1-5, with a weak D call TRBD1 (5 bases). The CDR3 length is 14 residues. Germline-derived CDR1 and CDR2 are MNHNY and SVGAGI (reference sequence). The V and J ends lost 4 bases and 6 bases respectively, with 13 bases between them. The CDR3 reads CASSSQGLGQPQHF. The CDR3 coding sequence is TGTGCCAGCAGTTCCCAGGGTCTCGGTCAGCCCCAGCATTTT.

This chain uses TRBV29-1 with TRBJ2-7, with 7 bases identical to TRBD2. Trimming cost V 0 bases and J 0 bases; bases outside gene matches: 8. Germline CDR1 and CDR2: SQVTM and ANQGSEA. This CDR3 region has 16 residues. DNA of the CDR3: TGCAGCGTTGAAGATCAAGGGCCTAGCGGCTCCTACGAGCAGTACTTC. This encodes CSVEDQGPSGSYEQYF.

In its sample, this clone was seen once. The chain carries TRBV7-2 and TRBJ2-4; TRBD1 might be the D (6 bases). This CDR3 is 16 amino acids long. V gave up 0 bases and J gave up 0 bases, with 9 bases separating them. The germline CDR1 and CDR2 sequences are SGHTA and FQGNSA. The CDR3 region is CASSLAARGAKNIQYF. For the CDR3, the DNA is TGTGCCAGCAGCTTAGCAGCCAGGGGAGCCAAAAACATTCAGTACTTC.

CDR3 region: CASRQAITEAFF. The DNA for the CDR3 is TGTGCCAGCAGGCAGGCCATCACTGAAGCTTTCTTT. The chain recombines TRBV6-5 with TRBJ1-1, with D unclear. The CDR3 spans 12 residues. The V and J ends lost 6 bases and 4 bases respectively, with 9 bases between them. CDR1 is MNHEY, CDR2 SVGAGI, per germline.

The chain uses TRBV9 and TRBJ2-7; tentatively, D is TRBD1 (7 bases). Germline CDR1 and CDR2: SGDLS and YYNGEE. The CDR3 is 17 residues long. With 4 bases removed from V and 2 bases from J, the gap between germline ends came to 22 bases. The CDR3 sequence: CASSIGQEGLYPYEQYF. The CDR3 DNA follows: TGTGCCAGCAGCATAGGACAGGAGGGACTCTACCCCTACGAGCAGTACTTC.

The chain carries TRBV5-1 and TRBJ1-2; D unclear. Trimming took 4 bases from V and 0 from J, leaving 13 bases between them. Germline V CDR1 and CDR2: SGHRS, YFSETQ. This CDR3 contains 15 residues. In DNA, the CDR3 is TGCGCCAGCAGCGTAACCGGGGATTCTAACTATGGCTACACCTTC. Amino acid sequence: CASSVTGDSNYGYTF.

The chain combines TRBV19 with TRBJ1-1; tentative D call: TRBD1 (5 bases). The V end lost 7 bases, the J end lost 0 bases, and 15 bases lay between the germline ends. Germline V gives CDR1 LNHDA, CDR2 SQIVND (reference sequence). CDR3 length: 15 amino acids. CDR3 residues: CASTPPRGMNTEAFF. The DNA of the CDR3 is TGTGCCAGTACCCCTCCGAGGGGAATGAACACTGAAGCTTTCTTT.

The CDR3 coding sequence is TGTGCCACCAGCAGAATCACTTCTCGCACAGATACGCAGTATTTT. This encodes CATSRITSRTDTQYF. The genes are TRBV15 and TRBJ2-3; D is uncertain. This CDR3 spans 15 amino acids. CDR1 and CDR2 (germline): LNHNV, YYDKDF (reference sequence). Trimming took off 2 bases at V and 1 base at J, with 10 bases between the two ends.

The J gene is TRBJ2-1, the V gene TRBV11-2; D may be TRBD2 (5 bases). The CDR3 length is 14 residues. Looked up from germline, CDR1 is SGHAT and CDR2 is FQNNGV. The V end was cut by 5 bases, the J end by 12 bases, with 20 bases between. Written as DNA, the CDR3 is TGTGCCAGCAGCCCGGACTTCCCGATGGAGTGGCAGTTCTTC. This translates into CASSPDFPMEWQFF.

The V and J genes are TRBV2 and TRBJ2-7, with D possibly being TRBD1 (5 bases). The V end was cut by 7 bases, the J end by 4 bases, with 11 bases between. Germline V gene sequence: CDR1 SNHLY, CDR2 FYNNEI. The CDR3 is 12 residues long. The CDR3, as DNA: TGTGCCAGCATCTTAGGGGTGTACGAGCAGTACTTC. It is translated as CASILGVYEQYF.

This chain connects TRBV19 to TRBJ2-5; D ambiguous. V lost 2 bases and J lost 5, with 3 bases in between. CDR1 is LNHDA, CDR2 SQIVND, per germline (reference sequence). The CDR3 length is 11 residues. The CDR3 nucleotides are TGTGCCAGTAGTATACGGGAGACCCAGTACTTC. Translation gives CASSIRETQYF.

The chain uses TRBV5-1 and TRBJ2-3, with a possible D match to TRBD2 (5 bases). This CDR3 spans 16 amino acids. CDR1 is SGHRS and CDR2 is YFSETQ in the germline V gene. With 4 bases removed from V and 5 bases from J, the gap between germline ends came to 20 bases. The CDR3: CASSLGEGQQKDTQYF. The DNA of the CDR3 is TGCGCCAGCAGCCTAGGCGAGGGCCAACAAAAAGATACGCAGTATTTT.

The chain joins TRBV7-2 to TRBJ2-7; TRBD2 agrees at 7 bases. CDR1 and CDR2 from the germline V gene are SGHTA and FQGNSA. CDR3 size: 15 residues. V shed 5 bases and J 4 bases; nucleotides not matched to a gene: 11. The CDR3 spells CASSPVGEGPYEQYF. The CDR3 DNA is TGTGCCAGCAGCCCCGTCGGGGAGGGACCTTACGAGCAGTACTTC.

The chain carries TRBV9 and TRBJ1-3; no reliable D call. CDR1 is SGDLS and CDR2 is YYNGEE in the germline V gene. The CDR3 runs 15 residues. V lost 0 bases and J 0 bases, leaving 7 bases between the germline ends. The CDR3 protein is CASSVGGISGNTIYF. The CDR3, as DNA: TGTGCCAGCAGCGTAGGGGGTATCTCTGGAAACACCATATATTTT.

This chain joins TRBV10-3 and TRBJ2-5; 8 positions agree with TRBD1. The CDR3 has 14 amino acids. The J segment lost 2 bases and the V segment lost 7 bases, leaving 6 bases of the junction unmatched. The germline V gene has CDR1 ENHRY and CDR2 SYGVKD. The CDR3 is CAIKTGTGQETQYF. The CDR3 bases are TGTGCCATCAAGACCGGGACAGGACAAGAGACCCAGTACTTC.

This chain uses TRBV29-1 with TRBJ1-1; D possibly corresponds to TRBD1 (5 bases). The germline V gene encodes CDR1 SQVTM and CDR2 ANQGSEA. This CDR3 contains 13 residues. The V end lost 8 bases, the J end lost 6 bases, and 19 bases lay between the germline ends. CDR3 amino acids: CSTPPRGKAEAFF. As DNA, the CDR3 is TGCAGCACTCCCCCTAGGGGAAAAGCTGAAGCTTTCTTT.

This rearrangement joins TRBV9 to TRBJ2-6; 7 bases align to TRBD1. Unmatched junction bases numbered 3, after V lost 0 bases and J lost 3 bases. Germline loops: CDR1 SGDLS, CDR2 YYNGEE. The CDR3 sequence is 16 residues long. CDR3 sequence: CASSVEGAGGANVLTF. The DNA for the CDR3 is TGTGCCAGCAGCGTAGAGGGGGCCGGTGGGGCCAACGTCCTGACTTTC.

The DNA of the CDR3 is TGTGCCAGCAGCCTGTGGACAGGGTCGGGCTATGGCTACACCTTC. It specifies CASSLWTGSGYGYTF. This chain connects TRBV5-4 to TRBJ1-2; 8 bases map to TRBD1. The V gene end was trimmed by 4 bases and the J gene end by 4 bases; junction bases not matched to a gene: 9. The CDR3 is 15 residues long. In germline, CDR1 is SGHNT, CDR2 YYREEE (reference sequence).

The rearrangement joins TRBV13 to TRBJ2-2, with D perhaps TRBD2 (5 bases). The CDR3 is 17 amino acids. Germline V gives CDR1 PRHDT, CDR2 FYEKMQ (reference sequence). Trimming cost V 2 bases and J 6 bases, with 19 bases left between them. CDR3 nucleotide sequence: TGTGCCAGCAGCTTACTAGGACTTCCATTTGGGGCCGGGGAGCTGTTTTTT. Translation gives CASSLLGLPFGAGELFF. The whole variable domain, filled in from reference TRBV13 and TRBJ2-2, reads AAGVIQSPRHLIKEKRETATLKCYPIPRHDTVYWYQQGPGQDPQFLISFYEKMQSDKGSIPDRFSAQQFSDYHSELNMSSLELGDSALYFCASSLLGLPFGAGELFFGEGSRLTVL.

The V call is TRBV27, the J call TRBJ1-1; TRBD1 matches 8 bases. After removal of 6 bases from V and 3 bases from J, the junction contained 6 bases not matched to a gene. CDR1 is MNHEY and CDR2 is SMNVEV in the germline V gene (reference sequence). The CDR3 loop spans 14 amino acids. The CDR3 DNA follows: TGTGCCAGCAGGATCCAGGGGGCTTACACTGAAGCTTTCTTT. The encoded protein is CASRIQGAYTEAFF.

The chain is built from TRBV19 and TRBJ2-7; D could derive from TRBD1 or TRBD2 (5 bases each). V lost 1 base and J lost 2, with 15 bases in between. Germline V gene data show CDR1 as LNHDA and CDR2 as SQIVND (reference sequence). The length of the CDR3 is 16 residues. The CDR3 nucleotides are TGTGCCAGTAGTATAGTAGGACACGCCGGGACCTACGAGCAGTACTTC. As protein: CASSIVGHAGTYEQYF. Full variable domain (remainder filled in from reference TRBV19 and TRBJ2-7): DGGITQSPKYLFRKEGQNVTLSCEQNLNHDAMYWYRQDPGQGLRLIYYSQIVNDFQKGDIAEGYSVSREKKESFPLTVTSAQKNPTAFYLCASSIVGHAGTYEQYFGPGTRLTVT.

This clone was counted only a few times. The gene calls are TRBV6-5 and TRBJ1-3, with 9 positions matching TRBD1. The CDR3 is 16 residues long. J was trimmed by 4 bases and V by 0 bases; bases with no gene match: 4. Germline assignment: CDR1 MNHEY and CDR2 SVGAGI. The CDR3 DNA sequence: TGTGCCAGCAGTTACTCCGGACAGGGGCTCGGAAACACCATATATTTT. Its translation: CASSYSGQGLGNTIYF.

V and J are TRBV7-2 and TRBJ2-1, with D perhaps TRBD1 (6 bases). CDR1 is SGHTA and CDR2 is FQGNSA in the germline V gene. The CDR3 runs to 13 residues. V shed 3 bases and J shed 8 bases, with 11 bases lying between them. The CDR3, as DNA: TGTGCCAGCAGCTTGGACAGCTTGGATGAGCAGTTCTTC. Translation: CASSLDSLDEQFF.

This chain connects TRBV6-5 to TRBJ2-3; 11 positions match TRBD1. From germline, CDR1 is MNHEY and CDR2 SVGAGI. Unmatched junction bases numbered 7, after V lost 6 bases and J lost 5 bases. This CDR3 is built from 15 residues. The CDR3 reads CASRGGQGARDTQYF. DNA of the CDR3: TGTGCCAGCAGAGGAGGACAGGGGGCCAGAGATACGCAGTATTTT.

The chain links TRBV18 to TRBJ1-3; unclear D gene. The V end was cut by 6 bases, the J end by 0 bases, with 12 bases between. CDR1 KGHSH and CDR2 LQKENI come from the germline V gene. There are 15 residues in the CDR3. The CDR3 bases are TGTGCCAGCTCGGAAGGACCGTACTCTGGAAACACCATATATTTT. Translating gives CASSEGPYSGNTIYF.

The rearrangement uses TRBV13 and TRBJ2-3, with 8 nucleotides matching TRBD1. The V and J ends lost 0 bases and 2 bases, in that order; junction bases with no gene match: 4. Per the germline V gene, CDR1 is PRHDT and CDR2 is FYEKMQ (reference sequence). The CDR3 sequence is 16 residues long. Here the CDR3 reads CASSLGLGQATDTQYF. The CDR3 bases are TGTGCCAGCAGCTTAGGCCTGGGACAGGCCACAGATACGCAGTATTTT.

This chain uses TRBV5-4 with TRBJ2-7, with D possibly TRBD1 on 5 matching bases. From germline, CDR1 is SGHNT and CDR2 YYREEE (reference sequence). Deletions cut 3 bases from V and 7 bases from J, with 17 bases between. This CDR3 has 14 residues. The CDR3 bases are TGTGCCAGCAGCTATGGACAACCTTCCGGGGAGCAGTACTTC. Its translation is CASSYGQPSGEQYF.